This T cell receptor beta chain was documented in a study of cytomegalovirus exposure and HLA in healthy donors (dated by TCRdb to about 2017). Some background on the complete study: In an earlier analysis of about 560 of the donors, 250 to 300 Gb of sequence data and 100 million or so unique TCR beta sequences from roughly 200 million T cells were reported. Roughly 300 gigabases of sequencing data and roughly 80 million unique TCR sequences made up an early release that covered fewer than 650 HLA-typed donors. Of the approximately 400 genotyped donors, over 70% fell in the genetic ancestry cluster associated with self-reported Caucasian donors. The aim of the study was to test whether cataloging public T cell receptors could identify signatures of past pathogen exposure. Using immunosequencing, the study profiled T cell repertoires from 500 to 800 subjects and related those repertoires to cytomegalovirus serostatus. Besides the first cohort of 666 subjects, a separate validation cohort made up of 120 different subjects was used. The study combined high-throughput TCR immunosequencing, statistical association of individual TCRs with disease status, and machine learning to predict cytomegalovirus infection status. A later analysis re-analyzed previously published TCR beta repertoires from 600 to 850 donors and added high-resolution HLA genotyping to study TCR occurrence patterns. The later analysis used no new phenotypic data to find candidate immune exposures, relying instead on TCR beta sequences and their occurrence across donors. An earlier analysis of approximately 630 of the donors applied high-throughput TCR beta sequencing to assess whether each TCR beta V gene segment acted as functional or pseudogenic. Alongside the repertoire data, information on donor age, sex, ethnicity and CMV serostatus was compiled. Genome-wide SNP genotypes for about 60% of the roughly 670 donors were used in a later genetic analysis, which treated that subset as a discovery cohort. Every discovery cohort repertoire had been produced on one sequencing platform. Class I and class II HLA loci were covered by the typing at four-digit resolution. Typing coverage varied by locus: 629-630 donors for A, B, C, DRB1 and DQB1; 522 for DQA1; more than 600 for DPA1; some 470 for DPB1. Because of strong linkage in the cohort, five DR-DQ haplotypes were treated as single units for association and clustering. Across 300 to 500 genotyped donors of the cohort, an average of roughly 250,000 unique TCR beta nucleotide sequences per donor were sequenced, and roughly a sixth of those sequences were non-productive. The research as a whole found: CMV serostatus was the only immune exposure information available for the cohort. A later genetic analysis associated a missense DCLRE1C variant with V-gene and J-gene trimming of TCR beta chains, and an independent cohort replicated the association. When HLA alleles, especially DR and DQ, strongly co-occurred, attributing TCR associations to individual alleles was difficult. A further reported finding was that TCR beta sequences accurately predicted the HLA-A and HLA-B alleles for most subjects in the first cohort. Some IMGT-functional V segments, including TRBV6-2 and TRBV6-3, could not be told apart with the 87-base-pair reads, so those segments were excluded. In a later analysis, TCR association rates were found to vary across HLA loci, with the most associated TCRs seen for DRB1 alleles and the fewest for HLA-C alleles. Compared with equally common non-associated chains, HLA-associated TCR beta chains in a later analysis were more clonally expanded and had lower generation probabilities. Across donors, most TCR sequences were observed very rarely, whereas some public TCRs were present in many individuals. Linkage disequilibrium might explain the correlated functional status among segregating V segments, but an unknown experimental factor could not be ruled out. This cohort had only TCR beta chains sequenced, and the lack of alpha or paired-chain data limited which features could be detected. The presence/absence analyses assumed that sequencing depth was roughly uniform across donors, and that assumption may not be true. In vitro tests confirmed that a few of the cytomegalovirus-associated TCR beta chains recognize cytomegalovirus antigens. In a later analysis, several top co-occurrence clusters were reported to appear linked to parvovirus B19, influenza, CMV and Epstein-Barr virus. In a later analysis, some 17,000 TCR beta sequences were associated with specific HLA alleles at a false discovery rate of 0.05. HLA typing was unavailable for some donors at each locus, so association tests used only the typed subset. A later analysis found that most CMV-associated TCR beta chains appeared HLA-restricted, with HLA associations seemingly driven largely by CMV exposure. Fewer than 20 rarely observed V segments, including chromosome 9 orphons, were excluded from the earlier analysis of a few hundred of the donors because counts were too low. An earlier analysis of around 540 of the donors showed that most TCR beta V segments appeared in productive rearrangements either about 90% or about 30% of the time, which broadly matched IMGT annotations. The classifier was reported to diagnose cytomegalovirus status with high specificity and sensitivity in both the original and validation cohorts. Compared with the roughly 670-donor mean, donors in an Asian-associated ancestry cluster had fewer N-insertions in productive TCRs, according to a later genetic analysis. The sequencing pipeline was judged likely to have produced a cluster of highly shared sequence variants as a technical artifact. The study gave a list of 150 to 200 TCR beta chains associated with cytomegalovirus. According to the authors, the approach could potentially be generalized to other disease states and immunological phenotypes.

The cohort comprised some 680 healthy bone marrow donors. At the time of sampling, all cohort members were nominally healthy, though unrecorded immune exposures were likely present. The donor tested CMV seronegative and was one of the 352 seronegative cohort members. Every donor gave a peripheral blood sample, and the peripheral blood mononuclear cells from that sample were used for TCR beta sequencing. The Qiagen DNeasy Blood Extraction Kit was used to extract genomic DNA from the blood cell samples. Spanning cysteine to phenylalanine, the CDR3 consists of 18 amino acids. Only CDR3 DNA is held: 54 bases, read in frame from base 1. Unmatched junction bases come to 18, with V trimmed by 3 bases and J by 4 bases. The germline V gene supplies CDR1 SGDLS and CDR2 YYNGEE. With regard to this clone: Its specific antigen is unknown. Qualities for individual bases were not recorded, and no much larger clone is one base off.

Library preparation employed the immunoSEQ multiplex PCR assay. The multiplex PCR relied on a mix of 60 forward primers for TCR Vbeta segments and 13 reverse primers for TCR Jbeta segments. The CDR3 region of rearranged TCR beta genes was amplified from genomic DNA by a multiplex PCR assay. Amplified TCR beta libraries were sequenced as 87-base-pair reads on the Illumina HiSeq System. The authors' analysis ran thus. A later analysis counted about 80 million unique TCR beta chains across the 550 to 750 repertoires, and some 11 million of these chains were shared by at least two donors. Raw reads were error-corrected and collapsed into unique sequences by a nearest-neighbor algorithm in which closely related sequences were merged to remove PCR and sequencing errors. V, D and J gene segments were assigned by aligning CDR3 sequences to IMGT reference sequences. For a sequence to be retained, a match of at least six nucleotides to both a V gene segment and a J gene segment was required. Rearrangements were classified as productive when the CDR3 lacked stop codons and remained in frame with V and J, and all other rearrangements were classified as non-productive. CDR3 was defined according to IMGT convention as the region running from the second conserved V-encoded cysteine to the conserved J-encoded phenylalanine. In an earlier analysis of approximately 590 of the donors, sequences lacking an unambiguous match to a single V gene segment were excluded. In an earlier analysis of approximately 550 of the donors, V segments were called functional above 56.7% productive rearrangements and were called segregating when the between-donor standard deviation exceeded 5%. A statistical classification framework was developed to diagnose cytomegalovirus status using the catalog of TCR beta chain sequences. A later analysis assigned V and J genes by comparing TCR nucleotide sequences with IMGT/GENE-DB human TR gene sequences. The TCRdist pipeline was used in a later analysis to assign CDR3 sequences and most-parsimonious VDJ recombination scenarios. A later analysis defined each TCR beta chain by its CDR3 amino acid sequence plus V-gene family, and excluded reads lacking a unique V-gene family. In a later analysis, some 600 highly shared, low-generation-probability nucleotide sequences were removed to address suspected cross-contamination and a sequencing artifact. For each public chain, a later analysis derived a clonal expansion index from normalized ranks of inferred template counts within each repertoire. Generation probabilities in a later analysis came from a VDJ recombination model fitted to out-of-frame rearrangements, and those results were checked against IGoR. In a later analysis, TCR-TCR, TCR-HLA and TCR-CMV co-occurrence was scored with hypergeometric tests, and a repertoire-size bias correction was applied to TCR pairs. In a later analysis, false discovery rates were estimated by permuting HLA or CMV assignments 20 times. In a later analysis, co-occurring TCRs were grouped with DBSCAN, and TCRdist sequence similarity was added when clustering was performed within HLA-allele-positive subsets. Repertoires with fewer than 30,000 or more than 120,000 public chains, plus five repertoires with anomalous nucleotide sharing, were excluded from co-occurrence clustering. Entries here come from immuneACCESS through TCRdb and include only in-frame sequences with V and J called. Some clones fail to appear in such tables; in the studies checked, an unresolved V gene covers under half of the shortfall, and the cause of the remainder is unknown. Clone size and the V and J calls come from that table; the DNA yielded D and trimming. The sample table lists 280,000 or so clones, 70% to 90% of them with a count of one. The top ten constitute less than 2.5% of the sample.

The rearrangement joined TRBV9 to TRBJ1-2; 7 central nucleotides agree with TRBD1. The source material was PBMCs. The receptor's source is a young woman in good health and CMV-seronegative. The CDR3 region reads CASSAPTAPSGTAYGYTF. In nucleotide form, the sequence is TGTGCCAGCAGCGCCCCTACTGCGCCCTCCGGGACAGCCTATGGCTACACCTTC. Reference TRBV9 and TRBJ1-2 proteins supply the regions before and after the CDR3; the full variable domain is: DSGVTQTPKHLITATGQRVTLRCSPRSGDLSVYWYQQSLDQGLQFLIQYYNGEERAKGNILERFSAQQFPDLHSELNLSSLELGDSALYFCASSAPTAPSGTAYGYTFGSGTRLTVV.